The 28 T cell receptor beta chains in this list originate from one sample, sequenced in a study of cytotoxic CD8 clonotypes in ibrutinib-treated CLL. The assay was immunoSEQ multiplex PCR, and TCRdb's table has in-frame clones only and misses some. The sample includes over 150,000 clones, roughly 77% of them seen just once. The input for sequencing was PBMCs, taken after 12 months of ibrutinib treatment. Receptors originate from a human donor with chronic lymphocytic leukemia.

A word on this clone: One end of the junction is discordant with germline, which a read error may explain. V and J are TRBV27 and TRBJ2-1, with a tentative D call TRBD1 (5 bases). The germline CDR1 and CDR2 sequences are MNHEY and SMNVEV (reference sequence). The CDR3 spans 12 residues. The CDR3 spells CASSDGPRAFIF. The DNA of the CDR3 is TGTGCCAGCAGTGATGGACCCAGGGCATTCATCTTC.

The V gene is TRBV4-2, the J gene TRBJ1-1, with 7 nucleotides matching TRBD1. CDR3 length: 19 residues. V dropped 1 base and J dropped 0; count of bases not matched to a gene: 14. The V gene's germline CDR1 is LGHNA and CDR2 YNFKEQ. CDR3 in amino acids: CASSQALANSDRVNTEAFF. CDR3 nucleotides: TGTGCCAGCAGCCAAGCCCTGGCAAACAGCGACAGGGTGAACACTGAAGCTTTCTTT.

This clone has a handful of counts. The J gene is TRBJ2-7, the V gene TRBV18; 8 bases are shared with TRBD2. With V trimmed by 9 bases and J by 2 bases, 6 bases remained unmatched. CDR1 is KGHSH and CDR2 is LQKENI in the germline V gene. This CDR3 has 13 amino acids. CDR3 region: CASRGGGPYEQYF. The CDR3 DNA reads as TGTGCCAGTCGGGGGGGAGGGCCCTACGAGCAGTACTTC.

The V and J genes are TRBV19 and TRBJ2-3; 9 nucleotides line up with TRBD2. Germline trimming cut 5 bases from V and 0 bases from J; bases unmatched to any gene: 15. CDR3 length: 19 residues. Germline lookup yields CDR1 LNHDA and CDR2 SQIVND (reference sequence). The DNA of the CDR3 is TGTGCCAGTAGTTTAGTTCGGCTAGCGGGGTCGCCTAGCACAGATACGCAGTATTTT. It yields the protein CASSLVRLAGSPSTDTQYF.

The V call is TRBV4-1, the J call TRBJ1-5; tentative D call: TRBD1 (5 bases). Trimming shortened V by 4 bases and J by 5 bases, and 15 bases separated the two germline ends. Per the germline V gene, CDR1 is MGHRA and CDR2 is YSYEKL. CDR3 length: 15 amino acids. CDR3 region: CASSLGTGGHQPQHF. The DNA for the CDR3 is TGCGCCAGCAGCCTTGGGACGGGGGGACATCAGCCCCAGCATTTT.

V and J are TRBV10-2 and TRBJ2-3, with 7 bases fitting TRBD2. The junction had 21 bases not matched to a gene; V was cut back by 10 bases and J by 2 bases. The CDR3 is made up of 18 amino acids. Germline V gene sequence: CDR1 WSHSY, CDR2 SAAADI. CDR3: CANPGLLRPSLHTDTQYF. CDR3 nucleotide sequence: TGCGCCAATCCGGGACTACTTCGCCCTTCCCTCCACACAGATACGCAGTATTTT.

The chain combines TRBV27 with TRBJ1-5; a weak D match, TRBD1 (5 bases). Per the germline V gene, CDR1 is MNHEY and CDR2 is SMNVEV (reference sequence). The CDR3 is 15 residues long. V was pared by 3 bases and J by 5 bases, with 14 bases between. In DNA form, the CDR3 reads TGTGCCAGCAGTTTTCGTCCGGGGGGGGATCAGCCCCAGCATTTT. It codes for CASSFRPGGDQPQHF.

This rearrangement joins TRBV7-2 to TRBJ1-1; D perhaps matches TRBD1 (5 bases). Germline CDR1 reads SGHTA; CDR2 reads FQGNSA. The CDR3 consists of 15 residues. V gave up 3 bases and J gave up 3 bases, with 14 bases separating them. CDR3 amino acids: CASSFELGVYTEAFF. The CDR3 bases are TGTGCCAGCAGCTTTGAATTGGGGGTTTACACTGAAGCTTTCTTT.

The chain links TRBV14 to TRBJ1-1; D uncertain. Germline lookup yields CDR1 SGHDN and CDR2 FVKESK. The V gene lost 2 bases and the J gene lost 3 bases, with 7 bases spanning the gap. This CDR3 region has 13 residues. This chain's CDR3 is CASSQIRDTEAFF. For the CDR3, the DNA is TGTGCCAGCAGCCAAATCCGGGACACTGAAGCTTTCTTT.

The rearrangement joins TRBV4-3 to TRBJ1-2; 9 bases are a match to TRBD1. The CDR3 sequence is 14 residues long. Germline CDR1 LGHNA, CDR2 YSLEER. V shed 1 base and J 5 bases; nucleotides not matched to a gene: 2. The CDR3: CASSQADRGYGYTF. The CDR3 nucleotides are TGCGCCAGCAGCCAAGCCGACAGGGGGTATGGCTACACCTTC.

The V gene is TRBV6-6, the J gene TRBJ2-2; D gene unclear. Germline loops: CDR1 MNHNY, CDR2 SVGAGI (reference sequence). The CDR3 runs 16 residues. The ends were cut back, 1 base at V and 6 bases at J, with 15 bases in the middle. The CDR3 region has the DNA TGTGCCAGCAGTTACTGGGTACAGTTCGTCCCCGGGGAGCTGTTTTTT. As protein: CASSYWVQFVPGELFF.

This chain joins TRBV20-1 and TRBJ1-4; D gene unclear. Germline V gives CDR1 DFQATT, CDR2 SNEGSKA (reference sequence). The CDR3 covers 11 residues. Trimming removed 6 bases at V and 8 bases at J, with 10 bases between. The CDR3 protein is CSARIREKLFF. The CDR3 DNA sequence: TGCAGTGCCCGCATAAGGGAAAAACTGTTTTTT.

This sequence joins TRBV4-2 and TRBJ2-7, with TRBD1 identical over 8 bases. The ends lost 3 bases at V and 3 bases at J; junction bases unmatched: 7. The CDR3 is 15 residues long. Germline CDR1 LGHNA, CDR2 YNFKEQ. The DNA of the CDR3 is TGTGCCAGCAGCCAGAGCGTGGACAGGGTCTACGAGCAGTACTTC. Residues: CASSQSVDRVYEQYF.

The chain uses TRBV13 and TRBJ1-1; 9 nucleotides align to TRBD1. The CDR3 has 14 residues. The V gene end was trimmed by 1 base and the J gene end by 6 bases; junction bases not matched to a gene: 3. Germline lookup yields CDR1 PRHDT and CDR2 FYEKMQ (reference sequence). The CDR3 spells CASSLEDRGSEAFF. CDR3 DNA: TGTGCCAGCAGCTTAGAAGACAGGGGGTCTGAAGCTTTCTTT.

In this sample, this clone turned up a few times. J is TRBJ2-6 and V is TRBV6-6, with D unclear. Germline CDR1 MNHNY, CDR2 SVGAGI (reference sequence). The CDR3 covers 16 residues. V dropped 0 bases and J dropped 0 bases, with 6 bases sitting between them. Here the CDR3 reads CASSYSPFSGANVLTF. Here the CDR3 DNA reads TGTGCCAGCAGTTACTCTCCCTTCTCTGGGGCCAACGTCCTGACTTTC.

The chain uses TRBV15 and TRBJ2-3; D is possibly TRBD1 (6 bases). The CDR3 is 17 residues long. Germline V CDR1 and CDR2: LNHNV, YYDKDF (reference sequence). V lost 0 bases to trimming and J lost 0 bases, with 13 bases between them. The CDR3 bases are TGTGCCACCAGCAGAGATTTACAGGGTACTAGCACAGATACGCAGTATTTT. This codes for CATSRDLQGTSTDTQYF.

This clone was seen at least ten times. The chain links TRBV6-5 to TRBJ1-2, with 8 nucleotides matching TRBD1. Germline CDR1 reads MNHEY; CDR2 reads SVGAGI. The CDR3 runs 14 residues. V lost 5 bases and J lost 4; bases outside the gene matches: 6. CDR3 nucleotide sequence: TGTGCCAGCAGTGGCTCCGACAGGGGCTATGGCTACACCTTC. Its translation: CASSGSDRGYGYTF.

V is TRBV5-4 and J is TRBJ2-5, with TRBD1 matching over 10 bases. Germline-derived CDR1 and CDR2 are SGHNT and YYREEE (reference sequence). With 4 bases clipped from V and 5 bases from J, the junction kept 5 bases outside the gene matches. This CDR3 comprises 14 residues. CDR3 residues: CASSRQGARETQYF. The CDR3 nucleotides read TGTGCCAGCAGCCGACAGGGGGCGCGGGAGACCCAGTACTTC. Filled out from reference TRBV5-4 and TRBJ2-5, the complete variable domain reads ETGVTQSPTHLIKTRGQQVTLRCSSQSGHNTVSWYQQALGQGPQFIFQYYREEENGRGNFPPRFSGLQFPNYSSELNVNALELDDSALYLCASSRQGARETQYFGPGTRLLVL.

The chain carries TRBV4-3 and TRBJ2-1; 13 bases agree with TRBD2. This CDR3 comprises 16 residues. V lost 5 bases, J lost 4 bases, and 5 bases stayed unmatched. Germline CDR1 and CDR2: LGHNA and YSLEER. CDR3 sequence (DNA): TGCGCCAGCAGCTCCCGACTAGCGGGGGGTTACAATGAGCAGTTCTTC. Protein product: CASSSRLAGGYNEQFF.

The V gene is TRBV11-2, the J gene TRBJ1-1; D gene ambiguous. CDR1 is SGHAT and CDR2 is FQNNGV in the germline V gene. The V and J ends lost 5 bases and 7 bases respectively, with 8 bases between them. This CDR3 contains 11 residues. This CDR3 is CASSAANEAFF. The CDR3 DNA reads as TGTGCCAGCAGCGCTGCAAATGAAGCTTTCTTT. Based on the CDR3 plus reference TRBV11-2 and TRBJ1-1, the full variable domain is EAGVAQSPRYKIIEKRQSVAFWCNPISGHATLYWYQQILGQGPKLLIQFQNNGVVDDSQLPKDRFSAERLKGVDSTLKIQPAKLEDSAVYLCASSAANEAFFGQGTRLTVV.

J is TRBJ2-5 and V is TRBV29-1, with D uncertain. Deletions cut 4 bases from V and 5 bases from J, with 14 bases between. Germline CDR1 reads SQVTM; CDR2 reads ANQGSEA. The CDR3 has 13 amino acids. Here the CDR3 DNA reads TGCAGCGTTGGACATCCTAGGCGGGAGACCCAGTACTTC. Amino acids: CSVGHPRRETQYF.

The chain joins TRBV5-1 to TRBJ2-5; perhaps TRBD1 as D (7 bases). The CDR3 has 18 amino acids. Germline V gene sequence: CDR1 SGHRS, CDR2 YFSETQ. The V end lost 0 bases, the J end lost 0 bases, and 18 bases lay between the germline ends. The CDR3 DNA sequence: TGCGCCAGCAGCTTGGTCCAGGGCCAGGGGGGTAACCAAGAGACCCAGTACTTC. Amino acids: CASSLVQGQGGNQETQYF.

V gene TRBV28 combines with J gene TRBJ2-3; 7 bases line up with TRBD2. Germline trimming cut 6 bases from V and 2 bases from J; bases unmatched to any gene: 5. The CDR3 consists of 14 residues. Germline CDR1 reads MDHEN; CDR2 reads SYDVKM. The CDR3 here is CASRPLAVTDTQYF. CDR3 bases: TGTGCCAGCAGGCCCCTAGCGGTCACAGATACGCAGTATTTT.

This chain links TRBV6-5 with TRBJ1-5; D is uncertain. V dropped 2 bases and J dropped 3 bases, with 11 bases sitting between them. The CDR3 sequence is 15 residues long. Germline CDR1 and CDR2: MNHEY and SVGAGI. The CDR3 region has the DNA TGTGCCAGCAGTTACCTCGGAGGTTACAATCAGCCCCAGCATTTT. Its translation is CASSYLGGYNQPQHF.

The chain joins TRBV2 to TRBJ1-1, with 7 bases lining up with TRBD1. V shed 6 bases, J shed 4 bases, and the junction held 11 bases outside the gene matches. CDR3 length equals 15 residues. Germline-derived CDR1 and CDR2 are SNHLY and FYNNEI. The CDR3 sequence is CASRTATGTATEAFF. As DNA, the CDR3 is TGTGCCAGCAGGACTGCGACAGGGACCGCCACTGAAGCTTTCTTT.

CDR3 DNA: TGTGCCAGCAGCCCTGGGACAGCCATTCCAAATAATTCACCCCTCCACTTT. It is translated as CASSPGTAIPNNSPLHF. The rearrangement uses TRBV7-2 and TRBJ1-6, with TRBD1 matching 7 bases. The trim removed 5 bases at V and 5 bases at J, leaving 12 bases unmatched. This CDR3 has 17 residues. Germline assignment: CDR1 SGHTA and CDR2 FQGNSA.

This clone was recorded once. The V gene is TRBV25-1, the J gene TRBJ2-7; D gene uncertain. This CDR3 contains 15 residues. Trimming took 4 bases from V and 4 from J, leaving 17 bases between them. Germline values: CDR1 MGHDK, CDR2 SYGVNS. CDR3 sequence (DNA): TGTGCCAGCAGTGGTGGAGACCCAAAAGCTTACGAGCAGTACTTC. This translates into CASSGGDPKAYEQYF.

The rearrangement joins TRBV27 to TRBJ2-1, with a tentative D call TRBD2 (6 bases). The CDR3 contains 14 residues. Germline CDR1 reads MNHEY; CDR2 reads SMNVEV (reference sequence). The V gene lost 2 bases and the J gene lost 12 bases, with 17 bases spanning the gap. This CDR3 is CASSLAISGVGQFF. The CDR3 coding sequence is TGTGCCAGCAGTTTAGCGATCTCGGGGGTCGGGCAGTTCTTC.